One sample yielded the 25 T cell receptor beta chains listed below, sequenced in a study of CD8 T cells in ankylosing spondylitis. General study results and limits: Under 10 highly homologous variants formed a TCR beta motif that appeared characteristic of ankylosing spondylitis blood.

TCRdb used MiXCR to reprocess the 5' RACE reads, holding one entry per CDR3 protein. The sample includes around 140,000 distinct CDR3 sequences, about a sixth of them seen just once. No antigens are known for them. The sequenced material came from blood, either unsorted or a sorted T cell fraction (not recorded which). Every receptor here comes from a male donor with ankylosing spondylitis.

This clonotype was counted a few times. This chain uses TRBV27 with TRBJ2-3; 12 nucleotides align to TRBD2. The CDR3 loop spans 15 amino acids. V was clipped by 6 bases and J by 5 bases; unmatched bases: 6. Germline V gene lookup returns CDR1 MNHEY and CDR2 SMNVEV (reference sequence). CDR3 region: CASSAGTSGRDTQYF. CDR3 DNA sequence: TGTGCCAGCAGCGCCGGGACTAGCGGGCGAGATACGCAGTATTTT.

Here the CDR3 reads CASSVGGDSKNIQYF. The CDR3 nucleotides are TGTGCCAGCAGCGTAGGGGGAGACAGCAAAAACATTCAGTACTTC. This chain links TRBV9 with TRBJ2-4; the D call may be TRBD1 or TRBD2 (5 bases each). CDR1 and CDR2 (germline): SGDLS, YYNGEE. Trimming stripped 0 bases from V and 3 bases from J, with 10 bases between. The length of the CDR3 is 15 residues.

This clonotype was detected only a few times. CDR3 sequence: CASSLYRGYEQYF. The CDR3 region has the DNA TGTGCCAGCAGCTTATACAGGGGGTACGAGCAGTACTTC. The V gene is TRBV7-3, the J gene TRBJ2-7; the match to TRBD1 covers 8 bases. V lost 2 bases, J lost 4 bases, and 1 base stayed unmatched. CDR1 is SGHTA and CDR2 is FQGTGA in the germline V gene. The CDR3 is made up of 13 amino acids.

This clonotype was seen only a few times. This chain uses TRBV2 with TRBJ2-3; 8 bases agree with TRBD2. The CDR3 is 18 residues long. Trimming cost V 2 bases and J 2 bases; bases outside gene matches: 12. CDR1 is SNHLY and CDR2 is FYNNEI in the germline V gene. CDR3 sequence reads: CASSEPIQAGDYTDTQYF. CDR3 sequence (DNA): TGTGCCAGCAGTGAACCCATTCAAGCGGGGGATTACACAGATACGCAGTATTTT.

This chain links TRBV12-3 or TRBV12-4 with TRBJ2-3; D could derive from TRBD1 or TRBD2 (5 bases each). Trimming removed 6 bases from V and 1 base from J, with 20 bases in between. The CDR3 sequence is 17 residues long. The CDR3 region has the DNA TGTGCCAGCAGACCGGAGGCTGGGGCTCCCGGCACAGATACGCAGTATTTT. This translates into CASRPEAGAPGTDTQYF.

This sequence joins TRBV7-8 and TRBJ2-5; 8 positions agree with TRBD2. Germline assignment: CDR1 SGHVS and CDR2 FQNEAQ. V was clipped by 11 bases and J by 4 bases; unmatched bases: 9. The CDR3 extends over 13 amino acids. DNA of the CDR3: TGTGCCTCACAAGAGACTAGCGCAGAGACCCAGTACTTC. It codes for CASQETSAETQYF.

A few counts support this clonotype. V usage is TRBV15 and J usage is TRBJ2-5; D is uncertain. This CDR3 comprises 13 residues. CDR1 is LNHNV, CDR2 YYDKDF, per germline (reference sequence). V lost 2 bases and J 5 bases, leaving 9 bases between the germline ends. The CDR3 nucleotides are TGTGCCACCAGCAGACCCTTGAGGGAGACCCAGTACTTC. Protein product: CATSRPLRETQYF.

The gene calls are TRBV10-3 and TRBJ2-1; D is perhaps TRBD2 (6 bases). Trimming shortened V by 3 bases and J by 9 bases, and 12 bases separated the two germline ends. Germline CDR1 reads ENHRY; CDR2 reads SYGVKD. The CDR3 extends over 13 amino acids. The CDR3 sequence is CAISDGGFGEQFF. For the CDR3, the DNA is TGTGCCATCAGTGACGGAGGGTTTGGTGAGCAGTTCTTC.

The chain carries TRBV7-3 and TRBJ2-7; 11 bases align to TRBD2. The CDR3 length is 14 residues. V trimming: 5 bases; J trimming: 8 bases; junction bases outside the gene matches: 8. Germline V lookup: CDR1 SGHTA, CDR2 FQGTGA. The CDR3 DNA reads TGTGCCAGCAGCGCCACTAGCGGGAGTTTCAAGCAGTACTTC. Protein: CASSATSGSFKQYF. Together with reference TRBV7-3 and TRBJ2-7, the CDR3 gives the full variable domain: GAGVSQTPSNKVTEKGKYVELRCDPISGHTALYWYRQSLGQGPEFLIYFQGTGAADDSGLPNDRFFAVRPEGSVSTLKIQRTERGDSAVYLCASSATSGSFKQYFGPGTRLTVT.

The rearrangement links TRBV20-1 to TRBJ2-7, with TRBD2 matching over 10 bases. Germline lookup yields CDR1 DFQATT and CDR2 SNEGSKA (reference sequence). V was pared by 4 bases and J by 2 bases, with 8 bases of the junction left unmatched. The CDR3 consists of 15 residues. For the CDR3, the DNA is TGCAGTGCTACCTTCGGACTAGCGGCCACCTACGAGCAGTACTTC. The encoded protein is CSATFGLAATYEQYF.

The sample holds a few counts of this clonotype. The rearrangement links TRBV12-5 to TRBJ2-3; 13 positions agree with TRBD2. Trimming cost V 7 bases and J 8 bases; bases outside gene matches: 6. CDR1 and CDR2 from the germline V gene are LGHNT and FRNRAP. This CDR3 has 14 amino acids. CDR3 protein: CASARTSGRSTQYF. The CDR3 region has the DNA TGTGCTAGTGCCCGGACTAGCGGGAGAAGTACGCAGTATTTT.

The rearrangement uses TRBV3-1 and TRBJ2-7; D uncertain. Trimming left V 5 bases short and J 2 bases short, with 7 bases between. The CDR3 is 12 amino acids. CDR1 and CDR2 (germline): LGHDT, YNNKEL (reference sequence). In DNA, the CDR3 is TGTGCCAGCAGCGAAGGTCCCTACGAGCAGTACTTC. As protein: CASSEGPYEQYF.

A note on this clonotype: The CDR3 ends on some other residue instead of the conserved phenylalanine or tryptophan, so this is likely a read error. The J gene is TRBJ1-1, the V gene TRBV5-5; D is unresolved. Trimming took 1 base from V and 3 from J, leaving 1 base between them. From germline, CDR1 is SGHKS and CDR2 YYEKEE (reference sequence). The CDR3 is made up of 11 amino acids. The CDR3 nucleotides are TGTGCCAGCAGCTTGTACACTGAAGCTTTCCTT. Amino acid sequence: CASSLYTEAFL.

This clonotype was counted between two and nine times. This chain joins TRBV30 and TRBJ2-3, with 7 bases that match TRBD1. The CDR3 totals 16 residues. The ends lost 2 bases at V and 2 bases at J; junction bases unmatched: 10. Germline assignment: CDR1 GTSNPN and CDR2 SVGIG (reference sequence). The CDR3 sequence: CAWSFLGGRYTDTQYF. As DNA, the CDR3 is TGTGCCTGGAGTTTCCTAGGGGGCCGATACACAGATACGCAGTATTTT.

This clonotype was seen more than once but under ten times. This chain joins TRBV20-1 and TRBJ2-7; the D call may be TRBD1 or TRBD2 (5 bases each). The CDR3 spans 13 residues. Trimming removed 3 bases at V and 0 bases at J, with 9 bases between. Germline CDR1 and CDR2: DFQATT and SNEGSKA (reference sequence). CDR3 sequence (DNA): TGCAGTGCTAGTGGTGGGGGCTCCTACGAGCAGTACTTC. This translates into CSASGGGSYEQYF.

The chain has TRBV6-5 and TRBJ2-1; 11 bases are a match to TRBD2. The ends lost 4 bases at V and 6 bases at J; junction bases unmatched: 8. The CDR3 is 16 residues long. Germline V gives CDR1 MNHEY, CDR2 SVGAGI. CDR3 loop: CASSSLTSGTINEQFF. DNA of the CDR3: TGTGCCAGCAGTTCCCTGACTAGCGGGACGATCAATGAGCAGTTCTTC.

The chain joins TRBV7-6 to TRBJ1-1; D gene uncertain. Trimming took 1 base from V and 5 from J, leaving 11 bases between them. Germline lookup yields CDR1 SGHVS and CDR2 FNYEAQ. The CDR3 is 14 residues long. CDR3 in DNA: TGTGCCAGCAGCTTAGATGGGTTGGGGACTGAAGCTTTCTTT. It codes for CASSLDGLGTEAFF.

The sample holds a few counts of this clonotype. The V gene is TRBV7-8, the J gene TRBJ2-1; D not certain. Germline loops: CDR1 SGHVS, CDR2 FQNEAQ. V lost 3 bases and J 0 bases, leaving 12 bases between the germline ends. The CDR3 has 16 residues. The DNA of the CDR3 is TGTGCCAGCAGCTTCCCCCCCGCCAGCTCCTACAATGAGCAGTTCTTC. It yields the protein CASSFPPASSYNEQFF.

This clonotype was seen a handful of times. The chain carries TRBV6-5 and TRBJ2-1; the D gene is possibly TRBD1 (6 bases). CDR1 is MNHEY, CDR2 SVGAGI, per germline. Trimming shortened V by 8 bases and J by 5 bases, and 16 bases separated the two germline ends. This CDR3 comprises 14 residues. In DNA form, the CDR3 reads TGTGCCAGCGGTTTCCCGTGGGGGCACAATGAGCAGTTCTTC. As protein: CASGFPWGHNEQFF.

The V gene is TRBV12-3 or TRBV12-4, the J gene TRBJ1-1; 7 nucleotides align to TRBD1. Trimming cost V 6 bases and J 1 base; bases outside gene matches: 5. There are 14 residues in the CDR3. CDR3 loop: CASRYRGPNTEAFF. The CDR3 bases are TGTGCCAGCAGGTACAGGGGACCGAACACTGAAGCTTTCTTT.

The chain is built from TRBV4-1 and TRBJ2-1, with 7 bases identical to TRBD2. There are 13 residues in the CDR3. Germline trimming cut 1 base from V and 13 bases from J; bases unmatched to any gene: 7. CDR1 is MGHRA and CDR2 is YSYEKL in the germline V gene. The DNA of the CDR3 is TGCGCCAGCAGCCAAGCCCCACTAGCGTACCAGTTCTTC. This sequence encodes CASSQAPLAYQFF.

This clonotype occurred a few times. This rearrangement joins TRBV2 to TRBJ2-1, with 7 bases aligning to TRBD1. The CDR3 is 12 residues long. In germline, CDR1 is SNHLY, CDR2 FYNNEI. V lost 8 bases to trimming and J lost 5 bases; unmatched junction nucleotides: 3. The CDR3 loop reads CASGTEDNEQFF. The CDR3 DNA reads TGTGCCAGCGGGACAGAGGACAATGAGCAGTTCTTC.

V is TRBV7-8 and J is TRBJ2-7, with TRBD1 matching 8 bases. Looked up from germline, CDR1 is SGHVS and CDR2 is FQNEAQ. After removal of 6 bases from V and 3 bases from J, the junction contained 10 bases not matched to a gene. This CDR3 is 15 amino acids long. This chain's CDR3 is CASRGQGGSGYEQYF. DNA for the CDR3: TGTGCCAGCAGAGGACAGGGCGGTAGCGGCTACGAGCAGTACTTC. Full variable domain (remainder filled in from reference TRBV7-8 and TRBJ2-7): GAGVSQSPRYKVAKRGQDVALRCDPISGHVSLFWYQQALGQGPEFLTYFQNEAQLDKSGLPSDRFFAERPEGSVSTLKIQRTQQEDSAVYLCASRGQGGSGYEQYFGPGTRLTVT.

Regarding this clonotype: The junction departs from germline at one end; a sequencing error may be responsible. The CDR3 loop is CASSLVATSVLPESF. Here the CDR3 DNA reads TGTGCCAGCAGCTTAGTGGCGACTAGCGTACTGCCGGAGAGCTTC. The chain combines TRBV7-8 with TRBJ2-4; 8 positions agree with TRBD2. The germline V gene has CDR1 SGHVS and CDR2 FQNEAQ. The CDR3 totals 15 residues.

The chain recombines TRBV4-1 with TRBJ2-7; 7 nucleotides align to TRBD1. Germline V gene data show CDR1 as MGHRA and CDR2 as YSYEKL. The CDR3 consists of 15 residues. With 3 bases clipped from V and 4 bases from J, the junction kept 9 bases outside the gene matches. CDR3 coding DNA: TGCGCCAGCAGCCACACCCAGGGGGTAGAATACGAGCAGTACTTC. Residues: CASSHTQGVEYEQYF.